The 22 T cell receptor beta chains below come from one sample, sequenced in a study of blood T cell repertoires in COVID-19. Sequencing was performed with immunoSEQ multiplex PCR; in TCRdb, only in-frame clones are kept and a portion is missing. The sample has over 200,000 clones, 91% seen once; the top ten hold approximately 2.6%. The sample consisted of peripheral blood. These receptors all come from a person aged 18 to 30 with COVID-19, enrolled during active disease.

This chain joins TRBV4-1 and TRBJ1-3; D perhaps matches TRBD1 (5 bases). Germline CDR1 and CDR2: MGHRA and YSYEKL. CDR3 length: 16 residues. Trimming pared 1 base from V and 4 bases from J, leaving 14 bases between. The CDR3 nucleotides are TGCGCCAGCAGCCAAGGGGACTACCTAGGAGGAAACACCATATATTTT. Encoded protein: CASSQGDYLGGNTIYF.

CDR3 coding DNA: TGTGCCAGCAGCTTACGTTCCCTAGCGGGGGCCTCTAAAGAGACCCAGTACTTC. It codes for CASSLRSLAGASKETQYF. The chain uses TRBV5-5 and TRBJ2-5, with 10 bases identical to TRBD2. CDR1 is SGHKS and CDR2 is YYEKEE in the germline V gene (reference sequence). J was trimmed by 3 bases and V by 2 bases; bases with no gene match: 13. The CDR3 is 18 amino acids.

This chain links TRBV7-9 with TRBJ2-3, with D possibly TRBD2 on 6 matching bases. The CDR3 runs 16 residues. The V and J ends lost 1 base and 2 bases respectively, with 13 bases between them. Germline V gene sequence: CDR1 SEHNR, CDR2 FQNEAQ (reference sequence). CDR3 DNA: TGTGCCAGCAGCTTAGGGGGTAGGGAGGCCACAGATACGCAGTATTTT. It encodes CASSLGGREATDTQYF.

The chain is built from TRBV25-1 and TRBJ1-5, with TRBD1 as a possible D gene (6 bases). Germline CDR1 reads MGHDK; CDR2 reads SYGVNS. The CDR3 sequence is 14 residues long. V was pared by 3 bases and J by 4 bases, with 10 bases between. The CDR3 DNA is TGTGCCAGCAGTGATACAGGGAGTAATCAGCCCCAGCATTTT. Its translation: CASSDTGSNQPQHF.

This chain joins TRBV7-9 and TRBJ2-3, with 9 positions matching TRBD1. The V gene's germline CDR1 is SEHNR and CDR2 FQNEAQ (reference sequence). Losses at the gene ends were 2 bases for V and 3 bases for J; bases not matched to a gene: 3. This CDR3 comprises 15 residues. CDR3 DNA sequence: TGTGCCAGCAGCTTACGACAGGGGGTGACAGATACGCAGTATTTT. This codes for CASSLRQGVTDTQYF.

CDR3 in DNA: TGTGCCAGCAGTTTCACTAGCTCTAGCACAGATACGCAGTATTTT. Translation: CASSFTSSSTDTQYF. This rearrangement joins TRBV27 to TRBJ2-3; D possibly corresponds to TRBD2 (6 bases). The V gene's germline CDR1 is MNHEY and CDR2 SMNVEV (reference sequence). The CDR3 runs 15 residues. Trimming shortened V by 3 bases and J by 0 bases, and 10 bases separated the two germline ends.

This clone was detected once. CDR3: CASSVLEGRGMNTEAFF. The CDR3 nucleotides read TGTGCCAGCAGCGTCCTCGAGGGGCGGGGCATGAACACTGAAGCTTTCTTT. V is TRBV9 and J is TRBJ1-1; possible D gene TRBD1, 5 bases. Germline loops: CDR1 SGDLS, CDR2 YYNGEE. The CDR3 is made up of 17 amino acids. Trimming cost V 2 bases and J 0 bases, with 17 bases left between them.

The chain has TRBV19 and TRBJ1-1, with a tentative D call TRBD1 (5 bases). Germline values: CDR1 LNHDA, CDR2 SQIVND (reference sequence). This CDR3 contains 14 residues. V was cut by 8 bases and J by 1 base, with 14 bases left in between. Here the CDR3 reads CASGQGGANTEAFF. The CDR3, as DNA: TGTGCCAGTGGCCAGGGAGGCGCGAACACTGAAGCTTTCTTT. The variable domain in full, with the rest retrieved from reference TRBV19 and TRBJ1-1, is DGGITQSPKYLFRKEGQNVTLSCEQNLNHDAMYWYRQDPGQGLRLIYYSQIVNDFQKGDIAEGYSVSREKKESFPLTVTSAQKNPTAFYLCASGQGGANTEAFFGQGTRLTVV.

The CDR3 spells CASSLRDRGIHTF. In DNA, the CDR3 is TGTGCCAGCAGCTTACGGGACAGGGGAATTCACACCTTC. The chain links TRBV3-1 (or the pseudogene TRBV3-2) to TRBJ1-2; TRBD1 aligns across 10 bases. V dropped 5 bases and J dropped 12; count of bases not matched to a gene: 9. The CDR3 runs to 13 residues. Germline V CDR1 and CDR2: LGHDT, YNNKEL (reference sequence).

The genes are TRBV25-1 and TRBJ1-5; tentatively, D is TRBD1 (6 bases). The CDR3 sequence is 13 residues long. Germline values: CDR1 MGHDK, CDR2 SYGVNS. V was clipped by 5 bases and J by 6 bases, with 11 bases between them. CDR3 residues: CASSPQGSQPQHF. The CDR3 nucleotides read TGTGCCAGCAGTCCCCAGGGGAGTCAGCCCCAGCATTTT.

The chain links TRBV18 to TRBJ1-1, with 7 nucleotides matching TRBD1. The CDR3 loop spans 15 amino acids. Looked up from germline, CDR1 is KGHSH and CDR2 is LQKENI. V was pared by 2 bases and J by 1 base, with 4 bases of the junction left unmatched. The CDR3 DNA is TGTGCCAGCTCACCAACGGGGACAGCGAACACTGAAGCTTTCTTT. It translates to CASSPTGTANTEAFF.

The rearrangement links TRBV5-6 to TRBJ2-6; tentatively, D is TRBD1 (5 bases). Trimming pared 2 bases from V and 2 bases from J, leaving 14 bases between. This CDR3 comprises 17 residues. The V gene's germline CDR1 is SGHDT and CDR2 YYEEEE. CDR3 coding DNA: TGTGCCAGCAGCTTAGGGGCAGGACCAGCTGGGGCCAACGTCCTGACTTTC. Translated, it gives CASSLGAGPAGANVLTF.

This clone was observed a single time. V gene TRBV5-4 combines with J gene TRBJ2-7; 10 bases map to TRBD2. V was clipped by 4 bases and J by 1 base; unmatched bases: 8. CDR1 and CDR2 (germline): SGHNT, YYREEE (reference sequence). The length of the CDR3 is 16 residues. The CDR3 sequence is CASSPERTSGSYEQYF. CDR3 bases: TGTGCCAGCAGCCCGGAGCGGACTAGCGGATCCTACGAGCAGTACTTC. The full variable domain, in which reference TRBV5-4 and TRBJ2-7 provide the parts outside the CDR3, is ETGVTQSPTHLIKTRGQQVTLRCSSQSGHNTVSWYQQALGQGPQFIFQYYREEENGRGNFPPRFSGLQFPNYSSELNVNALELDDSALYLCASSPERTSGSYEQYFGPGTRLTVT.

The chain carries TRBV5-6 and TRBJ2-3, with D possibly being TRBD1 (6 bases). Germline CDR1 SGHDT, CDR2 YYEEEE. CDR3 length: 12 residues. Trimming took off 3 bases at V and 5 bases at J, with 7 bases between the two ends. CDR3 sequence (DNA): TGTGCCAGCAGCTGGGGACAAGATACGCAGTATTTT. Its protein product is CASSWGQDTQYF.

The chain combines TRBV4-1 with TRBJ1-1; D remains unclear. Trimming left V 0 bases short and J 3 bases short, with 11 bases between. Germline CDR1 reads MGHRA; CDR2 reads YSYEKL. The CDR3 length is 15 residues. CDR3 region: CASSQDSVGYTEAFF. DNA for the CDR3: TGCGCCAGCAGCCAAGATTCGGTCGGTTACACTGAAGCTTTCTTT.

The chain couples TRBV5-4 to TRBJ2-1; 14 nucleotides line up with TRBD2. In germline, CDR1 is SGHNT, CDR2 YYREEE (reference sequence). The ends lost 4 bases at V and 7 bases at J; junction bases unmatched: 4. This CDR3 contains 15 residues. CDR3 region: CASSLGTSGSNEQFF. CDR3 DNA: TGTGCCAGCAGCCTAGGGACTAGCGGGAGTAATGAGCAGTTCTTC.

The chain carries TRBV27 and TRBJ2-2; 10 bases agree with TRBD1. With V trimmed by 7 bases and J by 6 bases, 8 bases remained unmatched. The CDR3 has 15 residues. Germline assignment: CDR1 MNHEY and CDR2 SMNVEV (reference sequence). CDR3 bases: TGTGCCAGCAACTCCCGGGACAGGGGTCCCGGGGAGCTGTTTTTT. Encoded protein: CASNSRDRGPGELFF.

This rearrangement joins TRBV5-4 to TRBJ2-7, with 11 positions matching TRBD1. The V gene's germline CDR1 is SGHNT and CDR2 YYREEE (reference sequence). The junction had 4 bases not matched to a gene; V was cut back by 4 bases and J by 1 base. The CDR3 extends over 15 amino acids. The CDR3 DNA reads TGTGCCAGCAGCCCCGGGACAGGGGGTTCCTACGAGCAGTACTTC. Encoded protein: CASSPGTGGSYEQYF.

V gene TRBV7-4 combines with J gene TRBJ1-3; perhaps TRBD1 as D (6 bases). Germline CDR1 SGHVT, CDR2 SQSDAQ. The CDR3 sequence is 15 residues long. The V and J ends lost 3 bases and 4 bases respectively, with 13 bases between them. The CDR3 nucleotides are TGTGCCAGCAGCTTGTGGGGACAACCAGGAAACACCATATATTTT. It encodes CASSLWGQPGNTIYF.

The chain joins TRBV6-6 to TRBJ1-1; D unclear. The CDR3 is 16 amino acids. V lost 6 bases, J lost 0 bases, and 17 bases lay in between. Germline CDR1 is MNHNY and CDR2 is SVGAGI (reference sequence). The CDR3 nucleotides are TGTGCCAGCAGCCCCATGAGCATGACTGTGAACACTGAAGCTTTCTTT. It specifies CASSPMSMTVNTEAFF.

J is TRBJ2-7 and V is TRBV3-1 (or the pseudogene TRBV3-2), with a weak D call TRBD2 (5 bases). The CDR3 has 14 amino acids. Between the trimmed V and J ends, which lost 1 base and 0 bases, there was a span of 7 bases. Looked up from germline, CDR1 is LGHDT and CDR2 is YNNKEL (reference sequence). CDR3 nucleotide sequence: TGTGCCAGCAGCCAAGTTCGGGACTCCTACGAGCAGTACTTC. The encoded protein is CASSQVRDSYEQYF.

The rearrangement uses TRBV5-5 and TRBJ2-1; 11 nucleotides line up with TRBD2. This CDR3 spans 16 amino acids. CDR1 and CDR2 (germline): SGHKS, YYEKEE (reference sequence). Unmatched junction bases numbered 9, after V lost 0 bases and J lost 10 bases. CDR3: CASSLGRLAGLREQFF. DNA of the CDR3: TGTGCCAGCAGCTTGGGCAGACTAGCGGGACTTAGGGAGCAGTTCTTC.